Below are 5 T cell receptor beta chains sequenced from a single sample in a study of cytomegalovirus exposure and HLA in healthy donors. Primers for the PCR totalled 60 Vbeta and 13 Jbeta. Sequencing used immunoSEQ multiplex PCR; TCRdb keeps in-frame clones, though not all of them. The data contain around 120,000 clones, roughly 79% of them singletons. Sequencing input: PBMCs. These receptors originate from a woman in her twenties or thirties in good health and CMV-seronegative.

The rearrangement uses TRBV5-1 and TRBJ2-3; D not certain. Germline V gives CDR1 SGHRS, CDR2 YFSETQ. This CDR3 contains 14 residues. V shed 7 bases and J shed 4 bases, with 16 bases lying between them. The CDR3: CASSPSGMPDTQYF. CDR3 DNA sequence: TGCGCCAGCTCCCCCTCCGGTATGCCAGATACGCAGTATTTT.

The chain links TRBV28 to TRBJ1-4, with TRBD1 matching 10 bases. The CDR3 runs to 17 residues. CDR1 is MDHEN and CDR2 is SYDVKM in the germline V gene. With 2 bases clipped from V and 4 bases from J, the junction kept 7 bases outside the gene matches. CDR3 in amino acids: CASSLGGGTGVNEKLFF. CDR3 DNA sequence: TGTGCCAGCAGTTTAGGGGGAGGGACAGGGGTTAATGAAAAACTGTTTTTT.

The chain has TRBV11-2 and TRBJ1-1, with a tentative D call TRBD1 (6 bases). There are 14 residues in the CDR3. Per germline, CDR1 SGHAT and CDR2 FQNNGV. Trimming removed 1 base at V and 5 bases at J, with 11 bases between. The CDR3 DNA sequence: TGTGCCAGCAGCTTAGGAATAGGGGGTACTGAAGCTTTCTTT. Amino acids: CASSLGIGGTEAFF.

The chain uses TRBV27 and TRBJ2-3; TRBD2 is a possible D gene (6 bases). The CDR3 spans 15 residues. Germline V lookup: CDR1 MNHEY, CDR2 SMNVEV (reference sequence). V lost 6 bases, J lost 2 bases, and 15 bases lay in between. The CDR3: CASSPGERNTDTQYF. The CDR3 DNA is TGTGCCAGCAGCCCGGGGGAGCGGAACACAGATACGCAGTATTTT.

V gene TRBV27 combines with J gene TRBJ2-4; 10 bases match TRBD1. The CDR3 extends over 16 amino acids. Germline loops: CDR1 MNHEY, CDR2 SMNVEV (reference sequence). V was clipped by 2 bases and J by 5 bases; unmatched bases: 6. The CDR3 loop reads CASSLSRTGGENIQYF. The CDR3 bases are TGTGCCAGCAGTTTAAGCCGGACAGGGGGGGAAAACATTCAGTACTTC.